This is a list of T cell receptor beta chains from one sample in a study of T cells in Graves' hyperthyroidism and ophthalmopathy. TCRdb called the multiplex PCR reads again in MiXCR, with one record for every CDR3 protein. The sample consists of more than 350,000 distinct CDR3 sequences, about 18% of them appearing once. Sequencing was done on a sample of blood. The receptors derive from a woman in her twenties or thirties with Graves' hyperthyroidism that later progressed to Graves' ophthalmopathy. The CDR3 runs from the conserved cysteine through the conserved F or W. D genes are given only for firm matches. For some rows the clone size is stated as once, few or many, or as a class when expanded; others skip it.

d_gene: TRBD2; v_gene: TRBV6-1; len: 15; j_gene: TRBJ2-3; abundance: many; CDR3aa: CASSGRTSGTDTQYF
d_gene: NA; v_gene: TRBV24-1; len: 16; j_gene: TRBJ2-3; abundance: NA; CDR3aa: CATSDLSAIDPDTQYF
d_gene: NA; v_gene: TRBV28; len: 13; j_gene: TRBJ1-2; abundance: NA; CDR3aa: CASSVGSHYGYTF
d_gene: TRBD2; v_gene: TRBV29-1; len: 13; j_gene: TRBJ2-7; abundance: many; CDR3aa: CSVGGGYSYEQYF
d_gene: NA; v_gene: TRBV10-3; len: 16; j_gene: TRBJ2-7; abundance: NA; CDR3aa: CAISRGPMSSSYEQYF
d_gene: TRBD1; v_gene: TRBV5-5; len: 16; j_gene: TRBJ1-4; abundance: many; CDR3aa: CASSQGWTGVNEKLFF
d_gene: TRBD1; v_gene: TRBV6-1; len: 15; j_gene: TRBJ2-7; abundance: many; CDR3aa: CASRRDRGLGYEQYF
d_gene: TRBD2; v_gene: TRBV6-2/TRBV6-3; len: 18; j_gene: TRBJ2-1; abundance: many; CDR3aa: CASTSTGLAGAMGDEQFF
d_gene: NA; v_gene: TRBV24-1; len: 14; j_gene: TRBJ1-2; abundance: many; CDR3aa: CATSRSGSDAGYTF
d_gene: NA; v_gene: TRBV10-3; len: 11; j_gene: TRBJ1-2; abundance: many; CDR3aa: CAISEPDGYTF
d_gene: NA; v_gene: TRBV11-2; len: 19; j_gene: TRBJ2-3; abundance: NA; CDR3aa: CASSPRGDGGNPSTDTEYF
d_gene: TRBD2; v_gene: TRBV7-3; len: 15; j_gene: TRBJ2-1; abundance: NA; CDR3aa: CASSPSGRGYNEQFF
d_gene: NA; v_gene: TRBV10-3; len: 16; j_gene: TRBJ2-1; abundance: many; CDR3aa: CAIRGTTDRPPLEQFF
d_gene: NA; v_gene: TRBV7-2; len: 13; j_gene: TRBJ2-2; abundance: few; CDR3aa: CASSPLGNGELFF
d_gene: TRBD1; v_gene: TRBV20-1; len: 15; j_gene: TRBJ1-2; abundance: many; CDR3aa: CSASRGRVSMHGYTF
d_gene: TRBD1; v_gene: TRBV5-6; len: 13; j_gene: TRBJ1-2; abundance: many; CDR3aa: CASSFTTGDGYTF
d_gene: NA; v_gene: TRBV30; len: 15; j_gene: TRBJ2-7; abundance: many; CDR3aa: CAWSPRGVLSYEQYF
d_gene: NA; v_gene: TRBV20-1; len: 11; j_gene: TRBJ2-5; abundance: NA; CDR3aa: CSARFVETQYF
d_gene: NA; v_gene: TRBV7-9; len: 12; j_gene: TRBJ2-5; abundance: many; CDR3aa: CASSHREETQYF
d_gene: TRBD1; v_gene: TRBV6-5; len: 14; j_gene: TRBJ1-2; abundance: many; CDR3aa: CASTRTGGSYGYTF
d_gene: NA; v_gene: TRBV11-1; len: 15; j_gene: TRBJ1-6; abundance: once; CDR3aa: CASSLRPGVDSPLHF
d_gene: NA; v_gene: TRBV20-1; len: 16; j_gene: TRBJ1-3; abundance: NA; CDR3aa: CSARGSRGFSGNTIYF
d_gene: NA; v_gene: TRBV27; len: 13; j_gene: TRBJ1-2; abundance: many; CDR3aa: CASSRTALGTYTF
d_gene: TRBD1; v_gene: TRBV5-1; len: 14; j_gene: TRBJ2-5; abundance: many; CDR3aa: CASSRQGTQETQYF
d_gene: NA; v_gene: TRBV12-3/TRBV12-4; len: 14; j_gene: TRBJ1-1; abundance: many; CDR3aa: CASTPFGLGTEAFF
d_gene: NA; v_gene: TRBV15; len: 17; j_gene: TRBJ2-1; abundance: few; CDR3aa: CATSRDDGSSSYNEQFF
d_gene: NA; v_gene: TRBV11-2; len: 15; j_gene: TRBJ2-3; abundance: many; CDR3aa: CASSPGVGGVDTQYF
d_gene: NA; v_gene: TRBV28; len: 12; j_gene: TRBJ1-1; abundance: many; CDR3aa: CASSLKRTEAFF
d_gene: NA; v_gene: TRBV28; len: 14; j_gene: TRBJ1-5; abundance: few; CDR3aa: CASSVFGENQPQHF
d_gene: TRBD1; v_gene: TRBV10-2; len: 15; j_gene: TRBJ1-5; abundance: few; CDR3aa: CASSQGGVSNQPQHF
d_gene: TRBD1; v_gene: TRBV24-1; len: 15; j_gene: TRBJ2-3; abundance: many; CDR3aa: CATSDSTGAEDTQYF
d_gene: TRBD2; v_gene: TRBV27; len: 17; j_gene: TRBJ2-1; abundance: many; CDR3aa: CASSLSGGRDPYNEQFF
d_gene: NA; v_gene: TRBV6-6; len: 13; j_gene: TRBJ1-2; abundance: NA; CDR3aa: CASSYGGGQGYTF
d_gene: NA; v_gene: TRBV9; len: 16; j_gene: TRBJ1-1; abundance: few; CDR3aa: CASSVGSGRMNTEAFF
d_gene: NA; v_gene: TRBV14; len: 22; j_gene: TRBJ2-5; abundance: NA; CDR3aa: CASSQGVGASVKQKSLVTTQYF
d_gene: NA; v_gene: TRBV4-1; len: 13; j_gene: TRBJ1-1; abundance: few; CDR3aa: CASSQDPYTEAFF
d_gene: NA; v_gene: TRBV5-1; len: 11; j_gene: TRBJ2-5; abundance: few; CDR3aa: CASSFGKTQYF
d_gene: NA; v_gene: TRBV29-1; len: 13; j_gene: TRBJ2-7; abundance: few; CDR3aa: CSVDHEGSYEQYF
d_gene: NA; v_gene: TRBV4-1; len: 14; j_gene: TRBJ2-3; abundance: NA; CDR3aa: CASSQDRTPDTQYF
d_gene: NA; v_gene: TRBV7-9; len: 17; j_gene: TRBJ2-4; abundance: many; CDR3aa: CASSLVRGVTSKNIQYF
d_gene: NA; v_gene: TRBV13; len: 14; j_gene: TRBJ2-1; abundance: NA; CDR3aa: CASSFQGNSYEQFF
d_gene: TRBD2; v_gene: TRBV29-1; len: 12; j_gene: TRBJ2-1; abundance: many; CDR3aa: CSVETSEDTQFF
d_gene: NA; v_gene: TRBV27; len: 13; j_gene: TRBJ1-2; abundance: few; CDR3aa: CASSLSLYGGYTF
d_gene: TRBD1; v_gene: TRBV27; len: 17; j_gene: TRBJ1-2; abundance: many; CDR3aa: CASSLGYRGYGDYGYTF
d_gene: TRBD1; v_gene: TRBV12-3/TRBV12-4; len: 15; j_gene: TRBJ2-5; abundance: many; CDR3aa: CASSPGQGAWETQYF
d_gene: TRBD1; v_gene: TRBV6-2/TRBV6-3; len: 14; j_gene: TRBJ1-2; abundance: NA; CDR3aa: CASSGRTGPMGYTF
d_gene: NA; v_gene: TRBV28; len: 17; j_gene: TRBJ2-1; abundance: many; CDR3aa: CASSPHRQGLAYNEQFF
d_gene: TRBD2; v_gene: TRBV12-3/TRBV12-4; len: 19; j_gene: TRBJ2-1; abundance: many; CDR3aa: CASRSAGLAGRSSYNEQFF
d_gene: NA; v_gene: TRBV6-5; len: 14; j_gene: TRBJ2-7; abundance: NA; CDR3aa: CASSYAGASYEQYF
d_gene: NA; v_gene: TRBV20-1; len: 13; j_gene: TRBJ1-1; abundance: many; CDR3aa: CSARMVHNTEAFF
d_gene: NA; v_gene: TRBV5-4; len: 14; j_gene: TRBJ1-4; abundance: few; CDR3aa: CASSQRAPEEKLFF
d_gene: TRBD1; v_gene: TRBV20-1; len: 16; j_gene: TRBJ1-1; abundance: many; CDR3aa: CSARDHGQGTNTEAFF
d_gene: NA; v_gene: TRBV28; len: 13; j_gene: TRBJ1-4; abundance: NA; CDR3aa: CASRQGGSEKLFF
d_gene: TRBD1; v_gene: TRBV5-5; len: 16; j_gene: TRBJ2-7; abundance: few; CDR3aa: CASSLRSGTGAPEQYF